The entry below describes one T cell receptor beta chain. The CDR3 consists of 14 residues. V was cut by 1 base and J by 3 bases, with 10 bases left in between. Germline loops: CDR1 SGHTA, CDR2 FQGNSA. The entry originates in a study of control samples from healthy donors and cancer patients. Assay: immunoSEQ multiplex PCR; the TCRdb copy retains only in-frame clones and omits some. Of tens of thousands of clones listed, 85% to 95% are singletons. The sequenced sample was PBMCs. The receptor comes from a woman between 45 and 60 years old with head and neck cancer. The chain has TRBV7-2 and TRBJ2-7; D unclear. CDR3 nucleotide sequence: TGTGCCAGCAGCTTAGGACGGCAATTCTACGAGCAGTACTTC. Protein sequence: CASSLGRQFYEQYF.